The 10 T cell receptor beta chains in this list originate from one sample, sequenced in a study of Graves' ophthalmopathy and Graves' hyperthyroidism. For repertoire sequencing, the TCR beta CDR3 regions were amplified from RNA transcripts. First-round RT-PCR relied on HTBI primers, and a second-round multiplex PCR came next. TCRdb itself ran the multiplex PCR reads through MiXCR, one entry per CDR3 protein. Altogether more than 150,000 distinct CDR3 sequences are present, less than 45% being singletons, with the ten largest covering less than 6%. Sequenced sample: peripheral blood. The source of these receptors is a woman aged 40 to 50 with Graves' ophthalmopathy.

This clonotype was counted only a few times. The V call is TRBV20-1, the J call TRBJ2-5; a weak D match, TRBD1 (5 bases). The V end was cut by 6 bases, the J end by 0 bases, with 11 bases between. The CDR3 spans 13 residues. Germline V gene sequence: CDR1 DFQATT, CDR2 SNEGSKA (reference sequence). The CDR3 sequence: CSAGRDNQETQYF. In DNA form, the CDR3 reads TGCAGTGCAGGCAGGGATAACCAAGAGACCCAGTACTTC.

This clonotype was observed many times. The chain joins TRBV24-1 to TRBJ1-2, with 8 positions matching TRBD1. Unmatched junction bases numbered 3, after V lost 2 bases and J lost 5 bases. Germline lookup yields CDR1 KGHDR and CDR2 SFDVKD. The CDR3 is 14 amino acids. Written as DNA, the CDR3 is TGTGCCACCAGTGATTCGGACAGGGATTATGGCTACACCTTC. It encodes CATSDSDRDYGYTF.

In its sample, this clonotype was seen many times. This rearrangement joins TRBV19 to TRBJ2-7; TRBD2 is a possible D gene (5 bases). The CDR3 length is 13 residues. In germline, CDR1 is LNHDA, CDR2 SQIVND (reference sequence). Trimming took 6 bases from V and 2 from J, leaving 11 bases between them. CDR3 sequence reads: CASRGSVTYEQYF. The CDR3 nucleotides read TGTGCCAGTAGGGGTAGCGTTACCTACGAGCAGTACTTC.

This chain links TRBV6-2 or TRBV6-3 with TRBJ1-2; D is ambiguous. Germline V gene sequence: CDR1 MNHEY, CDR2 SVGEGT. The CDR3 has 12 amino acids. The V gene lost 6 bases and the J gene lost 11 bases, with 16 bases spanning the gap. Here the CDR3 DNA reads TGTGCCAGCAGCCATCGGGGAGCCACATACACCTTC. Translation gives CASSHRGATYTF.

CDR3 amino acids: CASSQLGTSSGNTIYF. The CDR3 region has the DNA TGTGCCAGCAGCCAACTTGGGACAAGCTCTGGAAACACCATATATTTT. The chain employs TRBV6-2 or TRBV6-3 and TRBJ1-3, with D tentatively TRBD1 (6 bases). Germline CDR1 MNHEY, CDR2 SVGEGT. This CDR3 is 16 amino acids long. Trimming stripped 6 bases from V and 0 bases from J, with 15 bases between.

The chain couples TRBV6-1 to TRBJ1-2; 7 nucleotides match TRBD1. The CDR3 covers 15 residues. Trimming cost V 5 bases and J 2 bases; bases outside gene matches: 8. The germline V gene has CDR1 MNHNS and CDR2 SASEGT. As DNA, the CDR3 is TGTGCCAGCAGTCAGCCGGGACAGATAAACTATGGCTACACCTTC. Translation gives CASSQPGQINYGYTF.

The chain employs TRBV4-3 and TRBJ1-1; D might be TRBD1 (6 bases). Germline loops: CDR1 LGHNA, CDR2 YSLEER. The CDR3 runs to 15 residues. V was clipped by 4 bases and J by 0 bases, with 12 bases between them. The CDR3 is CASSPGAGMNTEAFF. CDR3 in DNA: TGCGCCAGCAGCCCGGGGGCAGGGATGAACACTGAAGCTTTCTTT.

This clonotype was seen ten or more times. J is TRBJ1-2 and V is TRBV4-2, with a possible D match to TRBD1 (6 bases). This CDR3 has 14 amino acids. The germline CDR1 and CDR2 sequences are LGHNA and YNFKEQ. The ends were cut back, 0 bases at V and 5 bases at J, with 10 bases in the middle. The CDR3 here is CASSQDRGLYGYTF. Here the CDR3 DNA reads TGTGCCAGCAGCCAAGACAGGGGCCTGTATGGCTACACCTTC.

This clonotype was recorded many times. This chain links TRBV25-1 with TRBJ2-2; TRBD2 agrees at 7 bases. After removal of 6 bases from V and 7 bases from J, the junction contained 11 bases not matched to a gene. The CDR3 contains 15 residues. In germline, CDR1 is MGHDK, CDR2 SYGVNS. CDR3 loop: CASSERGGGNGELFF. The CDR3 bases are TGTGCCAGCAGCGAGCGCGGGGGAGGTAACGGGGAGCTGTTTTTT. The full variable domain, rest sourced from reference TRBV25-1 and TRBJ2-2, is EADIYQTPRYLVIGTGKKITLECSQTMGHDKMYWYQQDPGMELHLIHYSYGVNSTEKGDLSSESTVSRIRTEHFPLTLESARPSHTSQYLCASSERGGGNGELFFGEGSRLTVL.

This clonotype has at least ten counts. The rearrangement links TRBV29-1 to TRBJ1-2, with a weak D call TRBD1 (5 bases). There are 12 residues in the CDR3. CDR1 is SQVTM and CDR2 is ANQGSEA in the germline V gene. Trimming removed 7 bases from V and 8 bases from J, with 17 bases in between. The CDR3 reads CSADPAGRGYTF. Here the CDR3 DNA reads TGCAGCGCGGACCCCGCAGGGAGAGGCTACACCTTC.